Following are 30 T cell receptor beta chains from one sample sequenced in a study of T cell changes during pregnancy in multiple sclerosis. The protocol was immunoSEQ multiplex PCR, while the TCRdb copy is restricted to in-frame clones and leaves out a portion. The sample has tens of thousands of clones, approximately 90% seen once. The material sequenced was peripheral blood, taken before pregnancy. Every receptor here comes from a female donor with multiple sclerosis, enrolled in a pregnancy study.

The genes are TRBV6-1 and TRBJ2-7; D perhaps matches TRBD2 (6 bases). Trimming stripped 1 base from V and 6 bases from J, with 13 bases between. In germline, CDR1 is MNHNS, CDR2 SASEGT. The CDR3 runs 14 residues. The CDR3 protein is CASSEGGGRGEQYF. The CDR3 bases are TGTGCCAGCAGTGAAGGGGGAGGACGGGGCGAGCAGTACTTC.

The chain has TRBV19 and TRBJ2-1, with D unclear. This CDR3 comprises 11 residues. V lost 3 bases, J lost 8 bases, and 5 bases lay in between. Germline values: CDR1 LNHDA, CDR2 SQIVND (reference sequence). CDR3: CASSMGHEQFF. The CDR3 bases are TGTGCCAGTAGTATGGGCCATGAGCAGTTCTTC.

The chain has TRBV9 and TRBJ2-1, with 14 bases lining up with TRBD2. From germline, CDR1 is SGDLS and CDR2 YYNGEE. The length of the CDR3 is 17 residues. V lost 3 bases, J lost 6 bases, and 8 bases stayed unmatched. In DNA form, the CDR3 reads TGTGCCAGCAGCGGCCCGGGGACTAGCGGGGGAGGCAATGAGCAGTTCTTC. Translating it yields CASSGPGTSGGGNEQFF.

The chain uses TRBV27 and TRBJ2-3; 12 nucleotides line up with TRBD2. This CDR3 region has 17 residues. CDR1 and CDR2 from the germline V gene are MNHEY and SMNVEV (reference sequence). V lost 4 bases and J lost 2; bases outside the gene matches: 7. CDR3 sequence reads: CASSSLTSGGPTDTQYF. Here the CDR3 DNA reads TGTGCCAGCAGTTCCTTGACTAGCGGGGGTCCCACAGATACGCAGTATTTT.

This clone has a single count. The chain is built from TRBV27 and TRBJ2-7, with 9 bases fitting TRBD1. CDR1 and CDR2 from the germline V gene are MNHEY and SMNVEV (reference sequence). J lost 2 bases, V lost 5 bases, and 10 bases had no gene match. The CDR3 is 16 amino acids. The CDR3 loop is CASSRTGTGPTYEQYF. DNA of the CDR3: TGTGCCAGCAGTAGGACCGGGACAGGGCCGACCTACGAGCAGTACTTC.

CDR3 amino acids: CASSLRDRGTDTQYF. The CDR3 coding sequence is TGCGCCAGCAGCCTACGGGACAGGGGGACAGATACGCAGTATTTT. The chain is built from TRBV4-1 and TRBJ2-3; 11 positions agree with TRBD1. The junction had 3 bases not matched to a gene; V was cut back by 4 bases and J by 3 bases. This CDR3 comprises 15 residues. CDR1 is MGHRA, CDR2 YSYEKL, per germline.

This chain connects TRBV5-4 to TRBJ1-2; D is uncertain. The V gene's germline CDR1 is SGHNT and CDR2 YYREEE (reference sequence). This CDR3 has 12 residues. Trimming removed 1 base from V and 9 bases from J, with 10 bases in between. In DNA, the CDR3 is TGTGCCAGCAGCTTGATCGAGGGTAGCTACACCTTC. It is translated as CASSLIEGSYTF.

V is TRBV6-6 and J is TRBJ1-1; 7 bases align to TRBD1. The CDR3 is 15 residues long. Germline-derived CDR1 and CDR2 are MNHNY and SVGAGI (reference sequence). The trim removed 2 bases at V and 0 bases at J, leaving 3 bases unmatched. The chain's CDR3 is CASSYTDRLNTEAFF. In DNA, the CDR3 is TGTGCCAGCAGTTACACGGACAGGTTGAACACTGAAGCTTTCTTT.

This chain uses TRBV7-3 with TRBJ2-5, with TRBD2 matching over 7 bases. Per germline, CDR1 SGHTA and CDR2 FQGTGA. V was clipped by 4 bases and J by 2 bases; unmatched bases: 7. This CDR3 has 15 amino acids. In DNA form, the CDR3 reads TGTGCCAGCAGCTCAGGGAGGGGACGGCAAGAGACCCAGTACTTC. Translation: CASSSGRGRQETQYF.

V and J are TRBV27 and TRBJ2-7, with 9 positions matching TRBD2. The germline V gene encodes CDR1 MNHEY and CDR2 SMNVEV (reference sequence). This CDR3 comprises 16 residues. After removal of 6 bases from V and 2 bases from J, the junction contained 11 bases not matched to a gene. In nucleotides, the CDR3 is TGTGCCAGCAGCTCTCTTCTGGCGGGAGGGCCCTACGAGCAGTACTTC. Its protein product is CASSSLLAGGPYEQYF.

This chain links TRBV7-7 with TRBJ2-5; 8 positions match TRBD1. Germline V gives CDR1 SSHAT, CDR2 FNYEAQ (reference sequence). CDR3 size: 13 residues. The trim removed 4 bases at V and 2 bases at J, leaving 0 bases unmatched. The CDR3: CASSWDRQETQYF. In nucleotides, the CDR3 is TGTGCCAGCAGCTGGGACAGGCAAGAGACCCAGTACTTC.

The J gene is TRBJ2-7, the V gene TRBV11-1; a possible D gene is TRBD2 (5 bases). Per the germline V gene, CDR1 is SGHAT and CDR2 is FQDESV (reference sequence). Trimming pared 1 base from V and 1 base from J, leaving 11 bases between. This CDR3 has 15 residues. The CDR3 DNA reads TGTGCCAGCAGCTTAGTACGGGAACGGTCCTACGAGCAGTACTTC. Amino acid sequence: CASSLVRERSYEQYF.

The chain carries TRBV27 and TRBJ2-2, with D hard to call. V was clipped by 0 bases and J by 10 bases, with 9 bases between them. The CDR3 has 13 residues. Germline V gene data show CDR1 as MNHEY and CDR2 as SMNVEV (reference sequence). The CDR3 DNA reads TGTGCCAGCAGTTTATCGTGGGCCGAGGAGCTGTTTTTT. Amino acid sequence: CASSLSWAEELFF.

The J gene is TRBJ1-5, the V gene TRBV4-2; D is ambiguous. The germline V gene has CDR1 LGHNA and CDR2 YNFKEQ. With 4 bases removed from V and 0 bases from J, the gap between germline ends came to 13 bases. The CDR3 length is 16 residues. The CDR3, as DNA: TGTGCCAGCAGCCCCAACGATCACAGTAGCAATCAGCCCCAGCATTTT. Protein: CASSPNDHSSNQPQHF.

This clone was seen a handful of times. The chain joins TRBV12-5 to TRBJ2-2; D gene ambiguous. CDR1 is LGHNT and CDR2 is FRNRAP in the germline V gene. The CDR3 extends over 12 amino acids. The germline V and J ends were trimmed by 4 bases and 5 bases, with 5 bases remaining between them. Written as DNA, the CDR3 is TGTGCTAGTGGTTCGCGAACCGGGGAGCTGTTTTTT. It is translated as CASGSRTGELFF.

This chain uses TRBV19 with TRBJ1-4; D ambiguous. The CDR3 loop spans 14 amino acids. From germline, CDR1 is LNHDA and CDR2 SQIVND (reference sequence). Trimming cost V 4 bases and J 8 bases, with 14 bases left between them. The DNA for the CDR3 is TGTGCCAGTAGTAGGGCTGTTACGGGGGAAAAACTGTTTTTT. As protein: CASSRAVTGEKLFF.

The chain links TRBV9 to TRBJ2-3, with 9 bases aligning to TRBD2. CDR1 and CDR2 from the germline V gene are SGDLS and YYNGEE. The CDR3 extends over 17 amino acids. The junction had 14 bases not matched to a gene; V was cut back by 5 bases and J by 4 bases. CDR3 nucleotides: TGTGCCAGCAGTAGGGGTGCGGGAGGGCCAGGGTCAGATACGCAGTATTTT. Translating gives CASSRGAGGPGSDTQYF.

The chain carries TRBV10-3 and TRBJ1-6; 8 bases line up with TRBD1. The CDR3 spans 17 residues. Germline V lookup: CDR1 ENHRY, CDR2 SYGVKD. V shed 0 bases and J 6 bases; nucleotides not matched to a gene: 7. CDR3 protein: CAISESFGQGANSPLHF. DNA of the CDR3: TGTGCCATCAGTGAGTCGTTCGGTCAGGGGGCTAATTCACCCCTCCACTTT.

The V call is TRBV2, the J call TRBJ2-1, with 8 bases lining up with TRBD1. Germline V gives CDR1 SNHLY, CDR2 FYNNEI. V shed 6 bases and J 5 bases; nucleotides not matched to a gene: 6. This CDR3 has 14 amino acids. The CDR3 spells CASSDRGRDNEQFF. CDR3 DNA sequence: TGTGCCAGCAGCGACAGGGGCCGGGACAATGAGCAGTTCTTC.

This chain links TRBV7-3 with TRBJ1-1, with a tentative D call TRBD1 (5 bases). V was pared by 5 bases and J by 6 bases, with 16 bases between. Germline loops: CDR1 SGHTA, CDR2 FQGTGA. CDR3 size: 14 residues. This chain's CDR3 is CASSLNGGSAEAFF. DNA for the CDR3: TGTGCCAGCAGCCTAAACGGGGGGAGCGCTGAAGCTTTCTTT.

The rearrangement joins TRBV7-9 to TRBJ1-1, with D possibly being TRBD1 (6 bases). CDR1 is SEHNR and CDR2 is FQNEAQ in the germline V gene (reference sequence). V lost 3 bases and J lost 1, with 12 bases in between. This CDR3 region has 15 residues. The CDR3 here is CASSFRQGRNTEAFF. The CDR3 DNA reads as TGTGCCAGCAGCTTCCGGCAGGGGAGGAACACTGAAGCTTTCTTT.

The chain couples TRBV5-4 to TRBJ2-2, with 7 bases identical to TRBD2. Per germline, CDR1 SGHNT and CDR2 YYREEE (reference sequence). This CDR3 has 15 amino acids. The junction had 7 bases not matched to a gene; V was cut back by 4 bases and J by 4 bases. Here the CDR3 reads CASSGASGSTGELFF. In nucleotides, the CDR3 is TGTGCCAGCAGCGGGGCTAGCGGCTCCACCGGGGAGCTGTTTTTT.

The rearrangement links TRBV5-4 to TRBJ1-1; D perhaps matches TRBD1 (5 bases). V lost 10 bases, J lost 4 bases, and 17 bases lay in between. This CDR3 has 13 residues. Germline-derived CDR1 and CDR2 are SGHNT and YYREEE (reference sequence). CDR3 amino acids: CAVERGGFTEAFF. The CDR3, as DNA: TGTGCCGTTGAAAGGGGAGGTTTCACTGAAGCTTTCTTT.

The V gene is TRBV4-3, the J gene TRBJ2-1; D remains ambiguous. This CDR3 is built from 20 residues. Trimming pared 1 base from V and 5 bases from J, leaving 27 bases between. The germline CDR1 and CDR2 sequences are LGHNA and YSLEER. CDR3 sequence: CASSQGPPRTPHDRDNEQFF. In nucleotides, the CDR3 is TGCGCCAGCAGCCAAGGGCCCCCTCGCACACCCCATGACCGGGACAATGAGCAGTTCTTC.

The chain joins TRBV5-1 to TRBJ1-2; D is uncertain. Trimming left V 0 bases short and J 2 bases short, with 5 bases between. Per germline, CDR1 SGHRS and CDR2 YFSETQ. The CDR3 has 13 amino acids. The CDR3 spells CASSLGGNYGYTF. Written as DNA, the CDR3 is TGCGCCAGCAGCTTGGGAGGGAACTATGGCTACACCTTC.

The chain couples TRBV29-1 to TRBJ1-1; TRBD1 agrees at 9 bases. The CDR3 length is 19 residues. After removal of 4 bases from V and 0 bases from J, the junction contained 18 bases not matched to a gene. The germline V gene has CDR1 SQVTM and CDR2 ANQGSEA. The CDR3 sequence is CSVGWLGSDRGEVNTEAFF. The CDR3 DNA reads TGCAGCGTTGGGTGGTTAGGGTCGGACAGGGGCGAAGTGAACACTGAAGCTTTCTTT.

The V call is TRBV7-9, the J call TRBJ1-1; TRBD1 is a possible D gene (5 bases). Germline V lookup: CDR1 SEHNR, CDR2 FQNEAQ (reference sequence). The V end was cut by 5 bases, the J end by 4 bases, with 11 bases between. CDR3 length equals 13 residues. The CDR3 region is CASSPAGGTEAFF. The CDR3 DNA is TGTGCCAGCAGCCCTGCGGGGGGCACTGAAGCTTTCTTT.

V is TRBV18 and J is TRBJ1-1, with D perhaps matching TRBD1 (5 bases). The CDR3 spans 14 residues. Germline CDR1 is KGHSH and CDR2 is LQKENI. Trimming took 8 bases from V and 1 from J, leaving 14 bases between them. CDR3 protein: CASLWGGTNTEAFF. For the CDR3, the DNA is TGTGCCAGCCTCTGGGGGGGGACGAACACTGAAGCTTTCTTT.

The V gene is TRBV6-5, the J gene TRBJ1-5; 8 bases align to TRBD1. Germline V lookup: CDR1 MNHEY, CDR2 SVGAGI. V gave up 8 bases and J gave up 6 bases; unmatched junction bases: 9. The CDR3 is made up of 14 amino acids. Here the CDR3 DNA reads TGTGCCAGCCCCGACAGGGGAATAAGTCAGCCCCAGCATTTT. This encodes CASPDRGISQPQHF.

The CDR3 DNA sequence: TGTGCCAGCTCCCGACAGGGCATGAACACTGAAGCTTTCTTT. Encoded protein: CASSRQGMNTEAFF. The chain couples TRBV5-4 to TRBJ1-1; 7 nucleotides agree with TRBD1. This CDR3 has 14 amino acids. Germline V gene sequence: CDR1 SGHNT, CDR2 YYREEE (reference sequence). V was clipped by 7 bases and J by 0 bases; unmatched bases: 6.